This TCR beta chain comes out of a study of cytomegalovirus exposure and HLA in healthy donors. Germline loops: CDR1 KGHSH, CDR2 LQKENI. This CDR3 has 13 residues. V was shortened by 5 bases and J by 4 bases, with 9 bases between the two germline ends. Here immunoSEQ multiplex PCR was the method, and the copy in TCRdb shows in-frame clones only, minus some. The sample includes 150,000 to 200,000 clones, roughly 84% of them seen just once. Sequenced input: PBMCs. The chain carries TRBV18 and TRBJ2-1; D gene uncertain. This receptor was identified in a young woman in good health and CMV-seropositive. CDR3 residues: CASSLQIYNEQFF. CDR3 sequence (DNA): TGTGCCAGCTCATTACAAATTTACAATGAGCAGTTCTTC.